The T cell receptor (beta chain) described here comes from a study of OX40 agonist ivuxolimab in advanced cancers. Study as a whole: Patients took ivuxolimab, an agonistic anti-OX40 (CD134) antibody. Participants could have had prior anti-PD-1, anti-PD-L1 or anti-CTLA-4 therapy, and around 40% had some.

Broader study findings: Near-lowest levels of clonal expansion characterized partial responders at 0.1-3.0 mg/kg.

The CDR3 runs 15 residues. The germline V gene has CDR1 MNHNS and CDR2 SASEGT. V dropped 9 bases and J dropped 5; count of bases not matched to a gene: 8. Assay: immunoSEQ multiplex PCR; the TCRdb copy retains only in-frame clones and omits some. The profile shows 30,000 to 45,000 clones, approximately 78% of them singletons. The sample holds one count of this clone. The antigen is not known. The sequencing here drew on CD4+ or CD8+ T cells sorted from blood, taken in a trial of the OX40 agonist ivuxolimab. The rearrangement joins TRBV6-1 to TRBJ2-5, with 14 bases that match TRBD2. This receptor was identified in an adult with an advanced solid tumor such as melanoma, head and neck, liver or kidney cancer. The CDR3 loop reads CASGLAGGIRETQYF. CDR3 in DNA: TGTGCCAGTGGACTAGCGGGGGGCATCCGGGAGACCCAGTACTTC.